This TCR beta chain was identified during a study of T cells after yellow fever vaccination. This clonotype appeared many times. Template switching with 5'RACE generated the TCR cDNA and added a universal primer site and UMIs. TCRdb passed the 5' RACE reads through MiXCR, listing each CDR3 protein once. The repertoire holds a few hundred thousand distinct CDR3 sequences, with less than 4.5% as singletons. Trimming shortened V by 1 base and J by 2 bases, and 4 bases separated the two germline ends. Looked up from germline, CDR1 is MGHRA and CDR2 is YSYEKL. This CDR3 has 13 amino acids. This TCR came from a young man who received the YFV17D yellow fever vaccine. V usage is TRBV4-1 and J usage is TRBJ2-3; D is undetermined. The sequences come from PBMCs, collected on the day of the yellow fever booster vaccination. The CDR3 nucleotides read TGCGCCAGCAGCCAAGGGATCACAGATACGCAGTATTTT. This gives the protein CASSQGITDTQYF.